This T cell receptor (beta chain) was documented in a study of cytomegalovirus exposure and HLA in healthy donors. Repertoires were generated with immunoSEQ multiplex PCR, while TCRdb's copy carries only in-frame clones and drops some. The sample yields 150,000 to 200,000 clones, about nine tenths seen once. This CDR3 comprises 13 residues. Trimming shortened V by 2 bases and J by 4 bases, and 6 bases separated the two germline ends. The germline V gene encodes CDR1 MNHNY and CDR2 SVGAGI (reference sequence). In regard to this clone: The antigen is not known.

Study findings and constraints: Whilst most TCR sequences proved rare, a subset of public TCRs occurred across many donors. Cytomegalovirus-associated TCR beta chains were listed, numbering 150 to 200.

V is TRBV6-6 and J is TRBJ1-3; D is unresolved. Material for sequencing was PBMCs. The source is a woman aged 30 to 39 in good health and CMV-seronegative. The CDR3 loop reads CASSYSLGNTIYF. CDR3 sequence (DNA): TGTGCCAGCAGTTACAGTTTGGGAAACACCATATATTTT.